Listed below are T cell receptor beta chains from one sample, sequenced in a study of blood T cell repertoires in COVID-19. Assay used: immunoSEQ multiplex PCR; TCRdb lists only in-frame clones, some missing. The data show 240,000 or so clones, with more than 75% seen just once and approximately 2.1% held by the top ten. The sample was PBMCs or T cells enriched from blood (not recorded which). Receptors were obtained from a woman aged 50 to 60 who had recovered from COVID-19. Each CDR3 is given with its conserved first and last residue. D genes are given only for firm matches. The listing skips clone size in some rows; elsewhere it reads once, few, many or a size class.

>TRBJ2-1|TRBV7-8|14|.|.
CASSFGGPYNEQFF
TGTGCCAGCAGCTTCGGCGGGCCTTACAATGAGCAGTTCTTC
>TRBJ1-4|TRBV4-3|15|TRBD1|.
CASSPGTGRNEKLFF
TGCGCCAGCAGTCCTGGGACAGGACGAAATGAAAAACTGTTTTTT
>TRBJ2-3|TRBV4-2|13|.|.
CASSQVVTDTQYF
TGTGCCAGCAGCCAAGTAGTGACAGATACGCAGTATTTT
>TRBJ2-1|TRBV3-1/TRBV3-2|14|TRBD2|.
CASSQPSGVNEQFF
TGTGCCAGCAGCCAACCTAGCGGGGTAAATGAGCAGTTCTTC
>TRBJ2-2|TRBV3-1/TRBV3-2|18|TRBD1|.
CASSQGKQGAKKTGELFF
TGTGCCAGCAGCCAAGGTAAACAGGGGGCGAAGAAAACCGGGGAGCTGTTTTTT
>TRBJ2-6|TRBV7-3|16|.|.
CASSFTRISGANVLTF
TGTGCCAGCAGCTTCACTAGGATCTCTGGGGCCAACGTCCTGACTTTC
>TRBJ2-1|TRBV7-8|20|TRBD1|.
CASSSRKPGQGRRVSNEQFF
TGTGCCAGCAGCTCAAGAAAACCGGGACAGGGCCGGAGGGTCTCAAATGAGCAGTTCTTC
>TRBJ1-1|TRBV7-9|14|.|.
CASSTGLQNTEAFF
TGTGCCAGCAGCACCGGACTCCAGAACACTGAAGCTTTCTTT
>TRBJ1-1|TRBV6-5|13|.|.
CASKSIGVAEAFF
TGTGCCAGCAAATCTATCGGGGTCGCTGAAGCTTTCTTT
>TRBJ2-2|TRBV5-1|17|.|once
CASRLGRGAVTTGELFF
TGCGCCAGCAGACTAGGTCGGGGGGCGGTAACCACCGGGGAGCTGTTTTTT
>TRBJ2-1|TRBV5-1|17|.|.
CASSLVPAAVYYNEQFF
TGCGCCAGCAGCTTGGTGCCAGCGGCAGTCTATTACAATGAGCAGTTCTTC
>TRBJ1-4|TRBV28|16|.|.
CASSLDSPATNEKLFF
TGTGCCAGCAGTTTAGACAGCCCTGCAACTAATGAAAAACTGTTTTTT
>TRBJ1-5|TRBV4-1|14|.|many
CASSREVTGQPQHF
TGCGCCAGCAGCCGTGAAGTAACCGGTCAGCCCCAGCATTTT
>TRBJ2-7|TRBV7-9|16|TRBD1|.
CASSFALRGPAYEQYF
TGTGCCAGCAGCTTCGCCCTGAGGGGGCCCGCCTACGAGCAGTACTTC
>TRBJ2-3|TRBV13|16|TRBD2|.
CASSFRAGGRPDTQYF
TGTGCCAGCAGCTTTCGGGCGGGGGGCCGCCCAGATACGCAGTATTTT
>TRBJ1-2|TRBV7-2|14|.|.
CASSLAGAAYGYTF
TGTGCCAGCAGCTTAGCTGGGGCAGCCTATGGCTACACCTTC
>TRBJ1-2|TRBV3-1/TRBV3-2|14|TRBD1|.
CASSQVNRGYGYTF
TGTGCCAGCAGCCAAGTCAACAGGGGCTATGGCTACACCTTC
>TRBJ2-1|TRBV7-9|15|TRBD1|.
CASSLVTGVLNEQFF
TGTGCCAGCAGCTTAGTAACAGGGGTGCTAAATGAGCAGTTCTTC
>TRBJ1-5|TRBV27|15|.|.
CASSLSRQGNQPQHF
TGTGCCAGCAGTTTATCAAGACAGGGCAATCAGCCCCAGCATTTT
>TRBJ2-2|TRBV6-2/TRBV6-3|17|.|.
CASSYLGSSVNSGELFF
TGTGCCAGCAGTTACTTGGGGTCTAGCGTCAACTCCGGGGAGCTGTTTTTT
>TRBJ2-1|TRBV25-1|14|.|.
CASSDFRTYNEQFF
TGTGCCAGCAGTGACTTCCGTACCTACAATGAGCAGTTCTTC
>TRBJ2-2|TRBV7-3|17|TRBD2|.
CASSPLLAGDHTGELFF
TGTGCCAGCAGCCCCCTGTTAGCGGGGGACCACACCGGGGAGCTGTTTTTT
>TRBJ2-1|TRBV7-9|14|.|.
CASSPTGGINEQFF
TGTGCCAGCAGCCCAACCGGAGGGATCAATGAGCAGTTCTTC
>TRBJ1-3|TRBV28|15|.|.
CASTLVGGSGNTIYF
TGTGCCAGCACCCTAGTGGGAGGCTCTGGAAACACCATATATTTT
>TRBJ1-4|TRBV4-1|16|TRBD1|.
CASSQDGGDRGEKLFF
TGCGCCAGCAGCCAAGATGGGGGAGACAGGGGGGAAAAACTGTTTTTT
>TRBJ2-1|TRBV12-2|20|.|.
CASRPPQTSGGAGSYNEQFF
TGTGCAAGTCGCCCTCCCCAGACTAGCGGGGGGGCCGGGTCCTACAATGAGCAGTTCTTC
>TRBJ1-5|TRBV30|13|.|.
CAWSVQGDQPQHF
TGTGCCTGGAGTGTACAAGGGGATCAGCCCCAGCATTTT
>TRBJ1-1|TRBV10-3|16|TRBD1|.
CAIGGQGDRGITEAFF
TGTGCCATCGGGGGTCAGGGGGACAGGGGCATCACTGAAGCTTTCTTT
>TRBJ1-4|TRBV9|16|TRBD1|.
CASSVAIGTGDEKLFF
TGTGCCAGCAGCGTAGCTATAGGGACAGGGGACGAAAAACTGTTTTTT
>TRBJ2-3|TRBV9|15|.|.
CASSVSGRGGDTQYF
TGTGCCAGCAGCGTAAGCGGGCGGGGCGGAGATACGCAGTATTTT
>TRBJ1-2|TRBV27|16|TRBD1|.
CASKGWGTEGNYGYTF
TGTGCCAGCAAAGGGTGGGGGACAGAGGGTAACTATGGCTACACCTTC
>TRBJ2-5|TRBV28|13|TRBD2|.
CASREGLAETQYF
TGTGCCAGCAGGGAAGGACTAGCGGAGACCCAGTACTTC
>TRBJ2-7|TRBV5-1|18|TRBD1|.
CASSSSGTGLLFAYEQYF
TGCGCCAGCAGCTCCTCCGGGACAGGGCTACTTTTTGCCTACGAGCAGTACTTC
>TRBJ1-1|TRBV7-2|15|.|.
CASSHTLGRGTEAFF
TGTGCCAGCAGCCATACACTCGGGAGGGGCACTGAAGCTTTCTTT
>TRBJ2-7|TRBV7-2|14|TRBD2|.
CASSSLLASGEQYF
TGTGCCAGCAGCTCCTTACTAGCGTCGGGGGAGCAGTACTTC
>TRBJ1-4|TRBV27|14|.|.
CASSFMGANEKLFF
TGTGCCAGCAGTTTCATGGGCGCTAATGAAAAACTGTTTTTT
>TRBJ1-1|TRBV6-6|11|.|.
CASSFGTEAFF
TGTGCCAGCAGCTTCGGCACTGAAGCTTTCTTT
>TRBJ1-2|TRBV6-6|13|TRBD1|.
CASSGGQGGGYTF
TGTGCCAGCAGTGGAGGACAGGGTGGTGGCTACACCTTC
>TRBJ1-1|TRBV19|14|.|.
CASSIPNMNTEAFF
TGTGCCAGTAGTATCCCTAATATGAACACTGAAGCTTTCTTT
>TRBJ2-3|TRBV6-5|12|.|.
CASSPLGGTQYF
TGTGCCAGCAGTCCCCTAGGGGGTACGCAGTATTTT
>TRBJ1-1|TRBV28|12|.|once
CASSLREANGFF
TGTGCCAGCAGCCTACGTGAGGCTAATGGTTTCTTT
>TRBJ2-1|TRBV15|15|.|.
CATSEDTSSYNEQFF
TGTGCCACCAGCGAAGACACTAGCTCCTACAATGAGCAGTTCTTC
>TRBJ2-3|TRBV30|15|TRBD2|once
CAWSAGEGNTDTQYF
TGTGCCTGGAGTGCCGGGGAGGGAAACACAGATACGCAGTATTTT
>TRBJ2-7|TRBV7-9|15|TRBD1|few
CASSSWDRGLYEQYF
TGTGCCAGCAGCTCCTGGGACAGGGGGCTATACGAGCAGTACTTC
>TRBJ2-7|TRBV5-1|16|TRBD2|.
CASQLRLAGRHYEQYF
TGCGCCAGCCAATTGCGGCTAGCGGGGAGACACTACGAGCAGTACTTC
>TRBJ1-5|TRBV2|15|.|.
CASSPTFRTNQPQHF
TGTGCCAGCAGTCCTACTTTTCGAACGAATCAGCCCCAGCATTTT
>TRBJ2-3|TRBV30|14|.|.
CAGGGRVGTDTQYF
TGTGCGGGAGGAGGCAGGGTGGGGACAGATACGCAGTATTTT
>TRBJ1-2|TRBV2|14|TRBD1|.
CASRGDSVNYGYTF
TGTGCCAGCAGGGGGGACAGTGTCAACTATGGCTACACCTTC
>TRBJ2-2|TRBV19|14|TRBD1|few
CASSIGTGTGELFF
TGTGCCAGTAGTATCGGGACAGGGACCGGGGAGCTGTTTTTT
>TRBJ2-1|TRBV15|12|.|.
CATSRDQDSGFF
TGTGCCACCAGCAGAGACCAAGACTCTGGGTTCTTC
>TRBJ1-2|TRBV15|17|TRBD1|.
CATSRPSTGGTNYGYTF
TGTGCCACCAGCAGACCCTCGACAGGGGGCACGAACTATGGCTACACCTTC
>TRBJ1-6|TRBV2|14|.|.
CASKAGTSNSPLHF
TGTGCCAGCAAGGCGGGGACGTCGAATTCACCCCTCCACTTT
>TRBJ1-3|TRBV5-4|14|.|.
CASSFGLSGNTIYF
TGTGCCAGCAGCTTTGGACTCTCTGGAAACACCATATATTTT
>TRBJ1-2|TRBV6-2/TRBV6-3|15|.|.
CASSSLRFENYGYTF
TGTGCCAGCAGTTCCCTGCGGTTTGAGAACTATGGCTACACCTTC
>TRBJ1-3|TRBV30|14|.|.
CACNARASGNTIYF
TGTGCCTGTAATGCTCGCGCGTCTGGAAACACCATATATTTT
>TRBJ2-2|TRBV4-1|18|.|.
CASSQAWGGRLNTGELFF
TGCGCCAGCAGCCAAGCTTGGGGGGGCAGGCTTAACACCGGGGAGCTGTTTTTT
>TRBJ2-2|TRBV10-1|14|.|few
CASVEALNTGELFF
TGCGCCAGTGTCGAGGCTTTAAACACCGGGGAGCTGTTTTTT
>TRBJ2-5|TRBV7-6|15|TRBD2|.
CASSLVVAGLETQYF
TGTGCCAGCAGCTTAGTTGTAGCGGGACTAGAGACCCAGTACTTC
>TRBJ1-1|TRBV28|10|.|.
CASTDREAFF
TGTGCCAGCACCGACAGGGAAGCTTTCTTT